The 6 T cell receptor beta chains below were found in one sample sequenced in a study of T cell responses to AZD1222 COVID-19 vaccine. Sequencing was performed with immunoSEQ multiplex PCR; in TCRdb, only in-frame clones are kept and a portion is missing. The sample holds tens of thousands of clones, 88% seen once. Material: peripheral blood, obtained 28 days after the second AZD1222 dose. Receptors originate from an adult who received the AZD1222 COVID-19 vaccine.

V usage is TRBV5-1 and J usage is TRBJ2-1; a weak D match, TRBD2 (5 bases). The CDR3 has 12 amino acids. The V gene lost 7 bases and the J gene lost 3 bases, with 8 bases spanning the gap. Germline CDR1 and CDR2: SGHRS and YFSETQ. The CDR3 region is CASHGNYNEQFF. CDR3 sequence (DNA): TGCGCCAGCCACGGGAACTACAATGAGCAGTTCTTC.

This chain uses TRBV28 with TRBJ1-6; 7 nucleotides agree with TRBD1. In germline, CDR1 is MDHEN, CDR2 SYDVKM. J was trimmed by 8 bases and V by 4 bases; bases with no gene match: 8. The CDR3 is made up of 15 amino acids. This CDR3 reads CASSSPVGGDSPLHF. The CDR3, as DNA: TGTGCCAGCAGTTCCCCGGTAGGGGGCGATTCACCCCTCCACTTT.

This chain connects TRBV5-1 to TRBJ2-1; no firm D call. CDR3 length: 15 amino acids. The germline CDR1 and CDR2 sequences are SGHRS and YFSETQ. Deletions cut 4 bases from V and 6 bases from J, with 17 bases between. DNA of the CDR3: TGCGCCAGCAGCCTGGATTCTACGTCCACCAATGAGCAGTTCTTC. This sequence encodes CASSLDSTSTNEQFF.

The chain links TRBV4-2 to TRBJ1-4; D is uncertain. Trimming cost V 3 bases and J 5 bases, with 25 bases left between them. The CDR3 covers 19 residues. Germline V gives CDR1 LGHNA, CDR2 YNFKEQ. CDR3 sequence: CASSQAGIGRIAYNEKLFF. CDR3 bases: TGTGCCAGCAGCCAGGCCGGGATCGGCCGTATAGCTTACAATGAAAAACTGTTTTTT.

This clone was detected ten times or more. The rearrangement links TRBV19 to TRBJ2-7; perhaps D is TRBD1 or TRBD2 (6 bases each). Germline V gene data show CDR1 as LNHDA and CDR2 as SQIVND (reference sequence). The CDR3 sequence is 14 residues long. Trimming removed 5 bases from V and 2 bases from J, with 13 bases in between. The CDR3 reads CASSSLGGPYEQYF. The CDR3 coding sequence is TGTGCCAGTAGTTCCTTAGGGGGGCCCTACGAGCAGTACTTC.

This sequence joins TRBV5-6 and TRBJ1-1, with TRBD1 as a possible D gene (6 bases). Germline V gene data show CDR1 as SGHDT and CDR2 as YYEEEE. The CDR3 extends over 12 amino acids. The germline V and J ends were trimmed by 9 bases and 10 bases, with 19 bases remaining between them. This chain's CDR3 is CATNTGSGRAFF. DNA for the CDR3: TGTGCCACCAATACAGGGTCGGGACGAGCTTTCTTT.